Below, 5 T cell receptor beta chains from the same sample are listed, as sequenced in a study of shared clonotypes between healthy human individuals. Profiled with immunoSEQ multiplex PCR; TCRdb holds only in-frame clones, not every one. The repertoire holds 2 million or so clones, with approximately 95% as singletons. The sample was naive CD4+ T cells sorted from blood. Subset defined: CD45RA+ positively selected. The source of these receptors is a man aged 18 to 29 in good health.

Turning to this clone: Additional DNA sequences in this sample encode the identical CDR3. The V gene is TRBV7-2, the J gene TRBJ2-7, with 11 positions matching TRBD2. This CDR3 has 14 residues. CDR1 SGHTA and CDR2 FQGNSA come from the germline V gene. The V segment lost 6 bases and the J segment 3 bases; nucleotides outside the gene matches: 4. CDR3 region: CASSTGLAVYEQYF. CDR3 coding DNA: TGTGCCAGCAGTACGGGACTAGCGGTCTACGAGCAGTACTTC.

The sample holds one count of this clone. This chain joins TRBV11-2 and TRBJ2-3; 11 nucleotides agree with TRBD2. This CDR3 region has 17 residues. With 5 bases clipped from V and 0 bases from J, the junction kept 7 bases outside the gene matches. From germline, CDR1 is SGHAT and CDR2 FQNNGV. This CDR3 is CASSPPTSGVSTDTQYF. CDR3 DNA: TGTGCCAGCAGCCCCCCGACTAGCGGGGTTAGCACAGATACGCAGTATTTT.

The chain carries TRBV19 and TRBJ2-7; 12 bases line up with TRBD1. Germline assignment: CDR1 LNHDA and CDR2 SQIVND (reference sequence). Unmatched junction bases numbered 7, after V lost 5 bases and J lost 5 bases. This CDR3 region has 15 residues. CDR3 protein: CASSAGGQGADEQYF. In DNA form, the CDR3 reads TGTGCCAGTAGTGCGGGGGGACAGGGGGCCGACGAGCAGTACTTC. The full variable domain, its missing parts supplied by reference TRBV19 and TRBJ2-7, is DGGITQSPKYLFRKEGQNVTLSCEQNLNHDAMYWYRQDPGQGLRLIYYSQIVNDFQKGDIAEGYSVSREKKESFPLTVTSAQKNPTAFYLCASSAGGQGADEQYFGPGTRLTVT.

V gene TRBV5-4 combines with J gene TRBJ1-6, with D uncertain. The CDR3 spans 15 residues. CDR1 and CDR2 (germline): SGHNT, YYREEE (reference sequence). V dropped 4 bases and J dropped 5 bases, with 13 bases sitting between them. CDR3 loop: CASSVAAQNNSPLHF. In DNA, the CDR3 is TGTGCCAGCAGCGTTGCAGCACAAAATAATTCACCCCTCCACTTT.

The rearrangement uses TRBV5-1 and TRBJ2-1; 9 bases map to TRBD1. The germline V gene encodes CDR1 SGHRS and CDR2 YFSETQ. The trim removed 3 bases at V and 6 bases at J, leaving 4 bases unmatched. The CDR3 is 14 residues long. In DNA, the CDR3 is TGCGCCAGCAGCTCCGGGACAGGGTTCAATGAGCAGTTCTTC. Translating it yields CASSSGTGFNEQFF.